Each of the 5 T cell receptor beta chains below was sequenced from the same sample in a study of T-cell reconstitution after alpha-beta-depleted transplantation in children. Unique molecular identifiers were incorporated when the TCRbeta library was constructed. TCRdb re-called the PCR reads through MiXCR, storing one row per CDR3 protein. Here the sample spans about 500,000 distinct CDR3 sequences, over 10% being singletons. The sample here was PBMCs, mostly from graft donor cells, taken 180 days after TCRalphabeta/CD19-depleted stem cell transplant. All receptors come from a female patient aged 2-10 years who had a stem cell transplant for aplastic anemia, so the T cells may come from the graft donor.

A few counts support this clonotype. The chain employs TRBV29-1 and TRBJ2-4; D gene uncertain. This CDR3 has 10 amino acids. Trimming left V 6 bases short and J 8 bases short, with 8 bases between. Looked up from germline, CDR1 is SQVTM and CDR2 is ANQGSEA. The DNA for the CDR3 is TGCAGCGTGGGCGTGGACATTCAGTACTTC. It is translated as CSVGVDIQYF.

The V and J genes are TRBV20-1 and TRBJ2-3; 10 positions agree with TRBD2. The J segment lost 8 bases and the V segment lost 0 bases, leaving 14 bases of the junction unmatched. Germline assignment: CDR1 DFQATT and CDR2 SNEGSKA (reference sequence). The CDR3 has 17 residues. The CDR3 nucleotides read TGCAGTGCTAGAGATAGAAATAGCGGGGGGTTTGGGGGTACGCAGTATTTT. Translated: CSARDRNSGGFGGTQYF.

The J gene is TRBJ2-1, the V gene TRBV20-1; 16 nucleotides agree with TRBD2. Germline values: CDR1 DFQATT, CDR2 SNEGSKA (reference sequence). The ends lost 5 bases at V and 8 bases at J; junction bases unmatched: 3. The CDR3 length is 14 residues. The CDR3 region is CSAGTSGRVHEQFF. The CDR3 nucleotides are TGCAGTGCTGGGACTAGCGGGAGGGTCCATGAGCAGTTCTTC.

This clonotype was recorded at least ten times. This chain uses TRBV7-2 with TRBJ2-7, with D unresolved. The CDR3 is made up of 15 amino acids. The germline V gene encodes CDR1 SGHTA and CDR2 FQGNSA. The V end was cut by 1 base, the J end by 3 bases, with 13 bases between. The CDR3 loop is CASSLGLPGYYEQYF. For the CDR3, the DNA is TGTGCCAGCAGCTTAGGCCTCCCGGGCTACTACGAGCAGTACTTC.

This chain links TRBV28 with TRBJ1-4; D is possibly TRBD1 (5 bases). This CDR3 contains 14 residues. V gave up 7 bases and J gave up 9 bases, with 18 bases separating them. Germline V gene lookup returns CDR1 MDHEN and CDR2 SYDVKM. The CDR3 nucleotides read TGTGCCAGCATCTCCGGGACTCCTGGACAAAAACTGTTTTTT. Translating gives CASISGTPGQKLFF.